This TCR beta chain was identified during a study of blood T cell repertoires in COVID-19. Study summary: Material from acute and convalescent COVID-19 was sourced from the United States, Italy and Spain. The analysed material was cDNA or gDNA that came from T cells, B-cell-depleted T cells, or PBMCs.

Per the original methods: Nucleated cell counts were estimated from reference gene primer amplification. The table came from immunoSEQ multiplex PCR; TCRdb's copy has only in-frame clones and leaves some out. That table is the source of V, J and clone size, and D and trimming were worked out from the DNA. Of approximately 50,000 clones detected, roughly 85% appear once; the ten largest clones hold approximately 10%. V lost 5 bases, J lost 4 bases, and 12 bases lay in between. Germline V CDR1 and CDR2: SGHRS, YFSETQ. This CDR3 comprises 13 residues. Sequencing was done on a sample of peripheral blood. The chain links TRBV5-1 to TRBJ2-5, with D perhaps TRBD2 (6 bases). The clonotype comes from a human donor in a cohort sampled during active COVID-19. DNA of the CDR3: TGCGCCAGCAGGGAGGGTGAGCGAGAGACCCAGTACTTC. This translates into CASREGERETQYF.